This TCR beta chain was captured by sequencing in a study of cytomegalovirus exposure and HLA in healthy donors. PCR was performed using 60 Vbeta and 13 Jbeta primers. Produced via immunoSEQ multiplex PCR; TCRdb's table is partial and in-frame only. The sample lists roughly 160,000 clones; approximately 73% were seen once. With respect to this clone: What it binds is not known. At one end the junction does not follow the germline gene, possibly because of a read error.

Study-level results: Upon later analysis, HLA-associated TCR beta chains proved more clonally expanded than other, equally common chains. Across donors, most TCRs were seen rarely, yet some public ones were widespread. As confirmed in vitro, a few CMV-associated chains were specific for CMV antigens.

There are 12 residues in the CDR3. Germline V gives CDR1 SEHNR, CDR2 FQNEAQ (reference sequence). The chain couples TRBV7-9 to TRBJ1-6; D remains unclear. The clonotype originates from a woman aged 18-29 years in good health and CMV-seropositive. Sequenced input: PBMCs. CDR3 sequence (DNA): TGTTCCAGCAGCCCCGGGGTCTCACCCCTCCACTTT. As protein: CSSSPGVSPLHF. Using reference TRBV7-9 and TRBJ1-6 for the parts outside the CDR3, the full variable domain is DTGVSQNPRHKITKRGQNVTFRCDPISEHNRLYWYRQTLGQGPEFLTYFQNEAQLEKSRLLSDRFSAERPKGSFSTLEIQRTEQGDSAMYLCSSSPGVSPLHFGNGTRLTVT.